Shown below are 25 T cell receptor beta chains from a single sample sequenced in a study of CD4 and CD8 cells across lung adenocarcinoma regions. MiXCR was run by TCRdb on the PCR reads, yielding one entry per CDR3 protein. The table includes some 11,000 distinct CDR3 sequences, around half detected once. Sequenced: CD8+ T cells from the margin of a lung tumor. Receptors originate from a female donor with lung adenocarcinoma. The CD4 and CD8 labels of this study may be unreliable.

This clonotype turned up a few times. This chain links TRBV6-1 with TRBJ2-1; D is uncertain. The germline CDR1 and CDR2 sequences are MNHNS and SASEGT. V lost 4 bases and J lost 2, with 9 bases in between. This CDR3 comprises 14 residues. The CDR3 DNA sequence: TGTGCCAGCAGTGCTAGGGTAACCTACAATGAGCAGTTCTTC. Encoded protein: CASSARVTYNEQFF.

This clonotype was seen only a few times. This chain uses TRBV10-3 with TRBJ2-2; D gene ambiguous. CDR1 is ENHRY, CDR2 SYGVKD, per germline. This CDR3 has 15 amino acids. Trimming pared 2 bases from V and 1 base from J, leaving 8 bases between. The CDR3 DNA is TGTGCCATCAGTGAGAGGAACCTGAACACCGGGGAGCTGTTTTTT. Translated, it gives CAISERNLNTGELFF.

Comments on this clonotype: The junction and the germline gene differ at one end; a read error may be behind it. The V call is TRBV10-1, the J call TRBJ2-3; 9 nucleotides agree with TRBD2. Germline CDR1 is WNHNN and CDR2 is SYGVQD (reference sequence). There are 16 residues in the CDR3. CDR3 region: CASSESIAGDTDTQYF. CDR3 nucleotide sequence: TGCGCCAGCAGTGAGTCAATAGCGGGGGACACAGATACGCAGTACTTT.

This clonotype was counted many times. The chain links TRBV6-1 to TRBJ2-3; 9 bases align to TRBD1. The CDR3 consists of 18 residues. Germline V gene lookup returns CDR1 MNHNS and CDR2 SASEGT. Unmatched junction bases numbered 9, after V lost 2 bases and J lost 0 bases. CDR3 coding DNA: TGTGCCAGCAGTGAACGGGACAGGGCCGAAACAAGCACAGATACGCAGTATTTT. As protein: CASSERDRAETSTDTQYF.

The gene calls are TRBV9 and TRBJ2-5, with a tentative D call TRBD1 (5 bases). Germline CDR1 and CDR2: SGDLS and YYNGEE. This CDR3 spans 13 amino acids. Between the trimmed V and J ends, which lost 1 base and 4 bases, there was a span of 8 bases. The CDR3 DNA follows: TGTGCCAGCAGCGTATGGCAGGGAGAGACCCAGTACTTC. Protein product: CASSVWQGETQYF.

The chain joins TRBV7-6 to TRBJ1-4, with a possible D match to TRBD1 (6 bases). CDR3 length: 12 residues. Germline lookup yields CDR1 SGHVS and CDR2 FNYEAQ. Deletions cut 3 bases from V and 8 bases from J, with 7 bases between. CDR3 loop: CASSFGQEKLFF. CDR3 coding DNA: TGTGCCAGCAGCTTCGGACAGGAAAAACTGTTTTTT.

This clonotype is large in the sample. The CDR3 nucleotides are TGTGCCAGCAGTGTTTCCAGGGGTCTCCCGGGACTAGCGTTTGAGCAGTTCTTC. Residues: CASSVSRGLPGLAFEQFF. The chain combines TRBV6-1 with TRBJ2-1, with 10 bases aligning to TRBD2. Germline CDR1 and CDR2: MNHNS and SASEGT. The CDR3 runs to 18 residues. With V trimmed by 4 bases and J by 9 bases, 18 bases remained unmatched.

A remark on this clonotype: The junction differs from germline at one of its ends, possibly a read error. The rearrangement joins TRBV7-6 to TRBJ2-3; D remains ambiguous. Germline V gene lookup returns CDR1 SGHVS and CDR2 FNYEAQ. This CDR3 has 13 residues. CDR3 protein: CASSPTSEDIQYF. CDR3 coding DNA: TGTGCCAGCAGCCCTACGAGCGAAGATATTCAGTACTTT.

As to this clonotype: A junction end diverges from the germline sequence, so it may reflect a read error. V is TRBV6-1 and J is TRBJ2-1; D gene uncertain. Germline V gives CDR1 MNHNS, CDR2 SASEGT. The length of the CDR3 is 12 residues. The CDR3: CASSEASSPQFF. Here the CDR3 DNA reads TGTGCCAGCAGTGAAGCGAGCAGTCCGCAGTTTTTC.

V usage is TRBV9 and J usage is TRBJ2-1, with TRBD2 matching 7 bases. CDR3 length equals 14 residues. CDR1 and CDR2 from the germline V gene are SGDLS and YYNGEE. V dropped 6 bases and J dropped 4; count of bases not matched to a gene: 7. This CDR3 is CASTPSGEYNEQFF. The CDR3 DNA reads TGTGCCAGCACCCCCAGCGGGGAGTACAATGAGCAGTTCTTC.

With respect to this clonotype: A clone one base away is much larger, so this may be a read error. This chain uses TRBV7-2 with TRBJ2-2; 9 bases are shared with TRBD2. Germline V gives CDR1 SGHTA, CDR2 FQGNSA. The CDR3 has 15 residues. CDR3 sequence reads: CASSLAAGGTGALFF. Written as DNA, the CDR3 is TGTGCCAGCAGCTTAGCAGCGGGGGGTACCGGGGCGCTGTTTTTT.

Of note for this clonotype: It is likely a read error, because the conserved phenylalanine at the end of the CDR3 is missing. The limits of the CDR3 on the DNA are not certain, so only TCRdb's listed CDR3 is given. The CDR3 sequence: CIFSRNRVLPC. The J gene is TRBJ2-1, the V gene TRBV16; TRBD1 was called by the table and not checked on the DNA. The germline gives CDR1 KGHSY, CDR2 FQNENV. A total of 11 residues make up the CDR3, ends included.

The chain is built from TRBV6-5 and TRBJ1-5; D is perhaps TRBD1 (5 bases). The V end was cut by 6 bases, the J end by 0 bases, with 12 bases between. The CDR3 totals 15 residues. Germline CDR1 reads MNHEY; CDR2 reads SVGAGI. The chain's CDR3 is CASSPAGGSNQPQHF. CDR3 DNA: TGTGCCAGCAGCCCCGCCGGGGGTAGCAATCAGCCCCAGCATTTT.

The CDR3 DNA reads as TGTGCCATCAGTGGGCCGGGCGTAGAGACCCAGTACTTC. This translates into CAISGPGVETQYF. The V and J genes are TRBV10-3 and TRBJ2-5; D is unclear. The CDR3 is made up of 13 amino acids. V was trimmed by 4 bases and J by 4 bases, leaving 10 bases between them. CDR1 is ENHRY and CDR2 is SYGVKD in the germline V gene.

The sample holds a few counts of this clonotype. V usage is TRBV12-3 or TRBV12-4 and J usage is TRBJ2-3, with D possibly matching TRBD2 (6 bases). The CDR3 loop spans 18 amino acids. The V end was cut by 5 bases, the J end by 0 bases, with 21 bases between. The CDR3: CASSTSWGGAPSTDTQYF. CDR3 coding DNA: TGTGCCAGCAGTACTTCCTGGGGCGGGGCCCCTAGCACAGATACGCAGTATTTT.

This clonotype has more than one count but fewer than ten. This chain joins TRBV6-1 and TRBJ1-6; no firm D call. The germline V gene has CDR1 MNHNS and CDR2 SASEGT. V was shortened by 7 bases and J by 0 bases, with 13 bases between the two germline ends. This CDR3 contains 16 residues. This chain's CDR3 is CASTKAGRSYNSPLHF. DNA for the CDR3: TGTGCCAGCACCAAGGCAGGCCGCTCCTATAATTCACCCCTCCACTTT.

In this sample, this clonotype is medium-sized (0.01 to 0.1%). V usage is TRBV7-2 and J usage is TRBJ2-1, with D perhaps being TRBD1 or TRBD2 (7 bases each). V was trimmed by 4 bases and J by 9 bases, leaving 25 bases between them. Germline V gene lookup returns CDR1 SGHTA and CDR2 FQGNSA. This CDR3 is built from 17 residues. The chain's CDR3 is CASSSRGGQRVSGEQFF. The CDR3 DNA reads TGTGCCAGCAGCTCCAGGGGGGGACAAAGGGTTTCTGGTGAGCAGTTCTTC. Combining the CDR3 with reference TRBV7-2 and TRBJ2-1 gives the whole variable domain GAGVSQSPSNKVTEKGKDVELRCDPISGHTALYWYRQSLGQGLEFLIYFQGNSAPDKSGLPSDRFSAERTGGSVSTLTIQRTQQEDSAVYLCASSSRGGQRVSGEQFFGPGTRLTVL.

The chain uses TRBV6-1 and TRBJ2-1, with D possibly TRBD1 on 6 matching bases. The end of the DNA aligns better with TRBJ2-7, so the J call may be wrong. This CDR3 spans 15 amino acids. Germline V gene sequence: CDR1 MNHNS, CDR2 SASEGT. In DNA, the CDR3 is TGTGCCAGCAGTGAAGAGAGCGGACAGCCCTACGAGCAGTACTTC. Translating it yields CASSEESGQPYEQYF.

Only one count was recorded for this clonotype. A much larger clone is a single base away; this may be a read error. The chain is built from TRBV6-1 and TRBJ2-1; TRBD2 agrees at 13 bases. The CDR3 runs to 14 residues. Germline V gene sequence: CDR1 MNHNS, CDR2 SASEGT. The junction had 6 bases not matched to a gene; V was cut back by 6 bases and J by 10 bases. The DNA of the CDR3 is TGTGCCAGCAGCCCGACTAGCGGGGGGAGCGAGCAGTTCTTC. This codes for CASSPTSGGSEQFF.

In its sample, this clonotype ranks as medium-sized. The gene calls are TRBV6-1 and TRBJ2-3; 8 positions match TRBD2. The CDR3 consists of 16 residues. Germline CDR1 and CDR2: MNHNS and SASEGT. V lost 1 base, J lost 1 base, and 4 bases stayed unmatched. Here the CDR3 reads CASSEGRGDGTDTQYF. DNA for the CDR3: TGTGCCAGCAGTGAAGGGCGGGGGGATGGCACAGATACGCAGTATTTT.

This clonotype was picked up a small number of times. This chain links TRBV5-8 with TRBJ2-3, with D perhaps TRBD1 (5 bases). The CDR3 consists of 15 residues. Germline-derived CDR1 and CDR2 are SGHTS and YDEGEE. The V end lost 0 bases, the J end lost 1 base, and 9 bases lay between the germline ends. Written as DNA, the CDR3 is TGTGCCAGCAGCTTGGTGCAGGGTGGCACAGATACGCAGTATTTT. It translates to CASSLVQGGTDTQYF.

The rearrangement uses TRBV6-1 and TRBJ2-3; 7 bases align to TRBD2. V lost 7 bases and J lost 0; bases outside the gene matches: 7. CDR3 length equals 15 residues. Germline assignment: CDR1 MNHNS and CDR2 SASEGT. The CDR3 sequence is CASTLAALSTDTQYF. The CDR3, as DNA: TGTGCCAGCACGCTAGCGGCCCTTAGCACAGATACGCAGTATTTT.

This clonotype appeared many times. The V and J genes are TRBV25-1 and TRBJ1-6; TRBD1 is a possible D gene (6 bases). Between the trimmed V and J ends, which lost 3 bases and 9 bases, there was a span of 9 bases. CDR3 length equals 13 residues. CDR1 MGHDK and CDR2 SYGVNS come from the germline V gene. Written as DNA, the CDR3 is TGTGCCAGCAGTGACAGGGGTGCTTCACCCCTCCACTTT. Amino acids: CASSDRGASPLHF.

The gene calls are TRBV6-5 and TRBJ2-2, with 9 bases lining up with TRBD1. Trimming cost V 0 bases and J 6 bases; bases outside gene matches: 5. The CDR3 spans 16 residues. The germline V gene has CDR1 MNHEY and CDR2 SVGAGI. The CDR3 is CASSYSRQGVAGELFF. In DNA, the CDR3 is TGTGCCAGCAGTTACTCGAGACAGGGGGTCGCCGGGGAGCTGTTTTTT.

The chain recombines TRBV2 with TRBJ2-5, with D perhaps assigned TRBD1 or TRBD2 (6 bases each). V lost 3 bases, J lost 5 bases, and 10 bases lay in between. CDR1 SNHLY and CDR2 FYNNEI come from the germline V gene. The CDR3 runs 13 residues. The CDR3 coding sequence is TGTGCCAGCAGTGAGGAGGGGGGTGAGACCCAGTACTTC. Translating gives CASSEEGGETQYF.